A single T cell receptor beta chain is shown here with its context. Antigen specificity is unknown. This entry belongs to a study of cytomegalovirus exposure and HLA in healthy donors. General study results and limits: By HLA locus, TCR association rates varied in a later analysis, with DRB1 showing the most and HLA-C the fewest. Common viral pathogens seemed to be connected with several of the most significant clusters, according to a later analysis. CMV serostatus was the only recorded immune exposure for donors. Later on, analysis showed that most CMV-associated TCR beta chains appeared to be HLA-restricted.

A multiplex PCR was run with 60 Vbeta primers and 13 Jbeta primers. The assay was immunoSEQ multiplex PCR, and TCRdb's table has in-frame clones only and misses some. The sample lists some 150,000 clones, around two thirds occurring once. V dropped 5 bases and J dropped 4 bases, with 8 bases sitting between them. Germline CDR1 SGHVS, CDR2 FQNEAQ. CDR3 size: 12 residues. The origin of this receptor is a woman aged 35 to 49 in good health and CMV-seronegative. The sequencing input was PBMCs. V usage is TRBV7-8 and J usage is TRBJ1-2, with a tentative D call TRBD1 (5 bases). CDR3 sequence reads: CASSHDSYGYTF. The CDR3, as DNA: TGTGCCAGCAGCCATGACAGCTATGGCTACACCTTC.